Listed here is a single T cell receptor (beta chain). Its cognate antigen is unknown. The CDR3 totals 16 residues. V shed 6 bases and J 8 bases; nucleotides not matched to a gene: 10. This specimen comes from a study of blood T cells in healthy people across ages. A second PCR of roughly 7 to 11 cycles used a sample-barcoded 5' primer and a J-beta primer mix. Every sample gave at least 2.5 million paired-end reads containing CDR3. TCRdb fed the 5' RACE reads into MiXCR, producing one record per CDR3 protein. Among 1.6 million or so distinct CDR3 sequences listed, 30% to 35% were seen once. PBMCs numbering at least 6.5 million were isolated per sample. Study results and limitations: Relative to aged donors, long-lived donors carried more naive CD4+ cells and displayed higher diversity.

The V call is TRBV12-3 or TRBV12-4, the J call TRBJ2-2, with 12 bases identical to TRBD2. The sequenced material came from blood. This sequence was found in a woman between 25 and 40 years old in good health. The CDR3 sequence is CASSLGTSGRYGELFF. The DNA for the CDR3 is TGTGCCAGCAGCCTTGGAACTAGCGGGAGGTATGGGGAGCTGTTTTTT.